This T cell receptor beta chain was recorded in a study of CXCR3-negative and CXCR3-positive naive CD8 T cells. UMI-labeled TRB cDNA libraries were prepared by 5' RACE. From its re-call of the 5' RACE reads, TCRdb lists each CDR3 protein once, without DNA. The table counts approximately 100,000 distinct CDR3 sequences; approximately 0.4% lies in the top ten. Phenotypically, naive CD8+ T cells corresponded to CD45RO-CCR7+CD27+CD95-. This CDR3 is built from 16 residues. CDR1 is MRHNA, CDR2 SNTAGT, per germline. Findings and caveats of the study: After cryopreservation, expression of CXCR3 was partially reduced, and most assays were run with fresh PBMCs. Much lower diversity was found in memory CD8+ cells, while both naive subsets had comparably high diversity. TRB CDR3 hydrophobicity was greater in CXCR3-positive naive cells than in CXCR3-negative naive cells.

In the case of this clonotype: What it recognizes is unknown.

This receptor was identified in a human donor in good health. Some clones in this sample may be carry-over from other donors' samples. V and J are TRBV6-4 and TRBJ2-1; TCRdb outputs TRBD2, but without DNA this stays unchecked. The sample comprised naive CXCR3+ CD8+ T cells from blood. Subset noted: CD45RO-CCR7+CD27+CD95- naive CD8+ T cells expressing CXCR3 (TNR3+). The CDR3 spells CASSDSASGDYNEQFF.